This TCR beta chain was captured by sequencing in a study of shared clonotypes between healthy human individuals. The V gene lost 6 bases and the J gene lost 5 bases, with 19 bases spanning the gap. The length of the CDR3 is 15 residues. Germline CDR1 and CDR2: SNHLY and FYNNEI. The assay was immunoSEQ multiplex PCR, and TCRdb's table has in-frame clones only and misses some. The table has 400,000 to 500,000 clones, around 79% seen once. This clone appeared a few times. This receptor was obtained from a woman aged 40 to 50 in good health. Some clones in this sample may be carry-over from other donors' samples. The J gene is TRBJ1-1, the V gene TRBV2, with D tentatively TRBD1 (5 bases). The sequenced material came from PBMCs. The CDR3 here is CASRQNRDGQTEAFF. In DNA, the CDR3 is TGTGCCAGCAGACAGAACCGGGACGGCCAAACTGAAGCTTTCTTT.